This is a list of T cell receptor beta chains from one sample in a study of T-cell reconstitution after alpha-beta-depleted transplantation in children. TCRdb re-called the PCR reads through MiXCR, storing one row per CDR3 protein. The data contain some 200,000 distinct CDR3 sequences, roughly 6.3% of them seen just once; the ten biggest clones take up just over 4.5%. The starting material was PBMCs, obtained before TCRalphabeta/CD19-depleted stem cell transplant. Source of these receptors: a girl less than two years old with combined immunodeficiency, due to receive a stem cell transplant. CDR3s leave out the opening cysteine and the closing phenylalanine or tryptophan. Each record gives: CDR3 protein, V gene, J gene, clone size, CDR3 length. Expanded clones are given a class, and other clones once, few, many or no size at all.

CDR3aa: SARESGVEAF; v_gene: TRBV20-1; j_gene: TRBJ1-1; abundance: NA; len: 10
CDR3aa: ATTGQGRYYGYT; v_gene: TRBV15; j_gene: TRBJ1-2; abundance: NA; len: 12
CDR3aa: ASSMSPGSGELF; v_gene: TRBV5-1; j_gene: TRBJ2-2; abundance: many; len: 12
CDR3aa: ASSFLGTLGHEQY; v_gene: TRBV27; j_gene: TRBJ2-7; abundance: many; len: 13
CDR3aa: ASSQERHRTNEQF; v_gene: TRBV4-1; j_gene: TRBJ2-1; abundance: NA; len: 13
CDR3aa: SARDSSGGAIDTQY; v_gene: TRBV20-1; j_gene: TRBJ2-3; abundance: many; len: 14
CDR3aa: ASSLAPNNEQF; v_gene: TRBV12-3/TRBV12-4; j_gene: TRBJ2-1; abundance: many; len: 11
CDR3aa: ASRTVVPSYEQY; v_gene: TRBV6-5; j_gene: TRBJ2-7; abundance: many; len: 12
CDR3aa: SVVPGTGELF; v_gene: TRBV29-1; j_gene: TRBJ2-2; abundance: many; len: 10
CDR3aa: SARDLYQETQY; v_gene: TRBV20-1; j_gene: TRBJ2-5; abundance: many; len: 11
CDR3aa: SVGPRDDGFQAKNIQY; v_gene: TRBV29-1; j_gene: TRBJ2-4; abundance: many; len: 16
CDR3aa: ASSTPDAGETQY; v_gene: TRBV19; j_gene: TRBJ2-5; abundance: few; len: 12
CDR3aa: ASSEFKAEQY; v_gene: TRBV25-1; j_gene: TRBJ2-7; abundance: many; len: 10
CDR3aa: ASSPSLGTSFYEQY; v_gene: TRBV5-6; j_gene: TRBJ2-7; abundance: few; len: 14
CDR3aa: ASSLWPKYEQY; v_gene: TRBV7-3; j_gene: TRBJ2-7; abundance: many; len: 11
CDR3aa: ASSFQGQETQY; v_gene: TRBV5-6; j_gene: TRBJ2-5; abundance: many; len: 11
CDR3aa: ASSISPANYGYT; v_gene: TRBV19; j_gene: TRBJ1-2; abundance: few; len: 12
CDR3aa: ASSQERTSGYEQY; v_gene: TRBV4-2; j_gene: TRBJ2-7; abundance: many; len: 13
CDR3aa: ASSVGVAGEGTGELF; v_gene: TRBV9; j_gene: TRBJ2-2; abundance: many; len: 15
CDR3aa: ASSFLTSGNMFGEQF; v_gene: TRBV28; j_gene: TRBJ2-1; abundance: many; len: 15
CDR3aa: ASSFRDRGHEQY; v_gene: TRBV28; j_gene: TRBJ2-7; abundance: many; len: 12
CDR3aa: SARSPEGFNQPQH; v_gene: TRBV20-1; j_gene: TRBJ1-5; abundance: many; len: 13
CDR3aa: ASYGGLDTQY; v_gene: TRBV25-1; j_gene: TRBJ2-3; abundance: many; len: 10
CDR3aa: ASSPGGETQY; v_gene: TRBV12-3/TRBV12-4; j_gene: TRBJ2-5; abundance: many; len: 10
CDR3aa: ASSQDGHPSTDTQY; v_gene: TRBV4-3; j_gene: TRBJ2-3; abundance: many; len: 14
CDR3aa: ATTGRGPYNEQF; v_gene: TRBV15; j_gene: TRBJ2-1; abundance: many; len: 12
CDR3aa: ASSLLPRGRADTQY; v_gene: TRBV28; j_gene: TRBJ2-3; abundance: many; len: 14
CDR3aa: ASSREIRTEKLF; v_gene: TRBV14; j_gene: TRBJ1-4; abundance: many; len: 12
CDR3aa: SAIAGGNTGELF; v_gene: TRBV20-1; j_gene: TRBJ2-2; abundance: many; len: 12
CDR3aa: AADTSYNEQF; v_gene: TRBV30; j_gene: TRBJ2-1; abundance: few; len: 10
CDR3aa: ASSPSDTIY; v_gene: TRBV12-3/TRBV12-4; j_gene: TRBJ1-3; abundance: NA; len: 9
CDR3aa: ASSSSGDTDTQY; v_gene: TRBV7-3; j_gene: TRBJ2-3; abundance: many; len: 12
CDR3aa: ASSLWDRDHTDTQY; v_gene: TRBV27; j_gene: TRBJ2-3; abundance: many; len: 14
CDR3aa: ASSLYPEQF; v_gene: TRBV12-3/TRBV12-4; j_gene: TRBJ2-1; abundance: many; len: 9
CDR3aa: SVGGLTYNEQF; v_gene: TRBV29-1; j_gene: TRBJ2-1; abundance: many; len: 11
CDR3aa: SACRLAGGYEQY; v_gene: TRBV20-1; j_gene: TRBJ2-7; abundance: few; len: 12
CDR3aa: ASSDSSGGISVYEQY; v_gene: TRBV2; j_gene: TRBJ2-7; abundance: NA; len: 15
CDR3aa: ASSQHGSLGYETQY; v_gene: TRBV14; j_gene: TRBJ2-5; abundance: few; len: 14
CDR3aa: ASSLGSSGNYEQF; v_gene: TRBV7-7; j_gene: TRBJ2-1; abundance: many; len: 13
CDR3aa: PSSQGLAGSTDTQY; v_gene: TRBV12-3/TRBV12-4; j_gene: TRBJ2-3; abundance: NA; len: 14
CDR3aa: ASRRGLAHTDTQY; v_gene: TRBV7-3; j_gene: TRBJ2-3; abundance: NA; len: 13
CDR3aa: ASSETGLLEAF; v_gene: TRBV7-9; j_gene: TRBJ1-1; abundance: many; len: 11
CDR3aa: SVATYPSANTGELF; v_gene: TRBV29-1; j_gene: TRBJ2-2; abundance: many; len: 14
CDR3aa: ASSHGTSGGGGLF; v_gene: TRBV7-7; j_gene: TRBJ2-1; abundance: many; len: 13
CDR3aa: ASIQAGGSEQF; v_gene: TRBV7-2; j_gene: TRBJ2-1; abundance: many; len: 11
CDR3aa: ASSFPTLGDFYYNEQF; v_gene: TRBV7-4; j_gene: TRBJ2-1; abundance: many; len: 16
CDR3aa: ASSQGQGLADYNEQF; v_gene: TRBV4-2; j_gene: TRBJ2-1; abundance: NA; len: 15
CDR3aa: ASSYHIGQGRSPLH; v_gene: TRBV6-2/TRBV6-3; j_gene: TRBJ1-6; abundance: NA; len: 14
CDR3aa: SARDRLKALGEQY; v_gene: TRBV20-1; j_gene: TRBJ2-7; abundance: many; len: 13
CDR3aa: SVEGGAVGGNEQF; v_gene: TRBV29-1; j_gene: TRBJ2-1; abundance: many; len: 13
CDR3aa: ASTAQVSEQF; v_gene: TRBV12-3/TRBV12-4; j_gene: TRBJ2-1; abundance: many; len: 10
CDR3aa: ASSPGTSNGYT; v_gene: TRBV25-1; j_gene: TRBJ1-2; abundance: many; len: 11
CDR3aa: ASSLYASQETQY; v_gene: TRBV5-5; j_gene: TRBJ2-5; abundance: many; len: 12
CDR3aa: ASSSLVGAVIPESYNEQF; v_gene: TRBV7-2; j_gene: TRBJ2-1; abundance: many; len: 18